The T cell receptor beta chain described here comes from a study of read filtering for tumor transcriptome and immune sequencing. Study-wide context: IR-seq gave about 4.05 to 11 million TCR reads per sample; RNA-seq gave roughly 80 to 1,400.

Germline CDR1 LNHDA, CDR2 SQIVND (reference sequence). J lost 3 bases, V lost 4 bases, and 2 bases had no gene match. This CDR3 is 13 amino acids long. This library used roughly 370 ng RNA and molecular barcoded adaptors spanning alpha/delta and beta/gamma chains. In TCRdb, the reads were re-called with MiXCR into one record per CDR3 protein. The data contain roughly 480 distinct CDR3 sequences, just over 75% of them seen just once; the ten biggest clones take up approximately 47%. The clonotype was recovered from a donor at least 40 years old with multiple myeloma. This table probably holds off-target reads from a library built for another chain. Sequences were obtained from a population of CD138-negative cells sorted from bone marrow. This rearrangement joins TRBV19 to TRBJ2-7, with 8 bases fitting TRBD1. DNA of the CDR3: TGTGCCAGTAGTACAGGGGGCATCTACGAGCAGTACTTC. It translates to CASSTGGIYEQYF.